This TCR beta chain was sequenced during a study of cytomegalovirus exposure and HLA in healthy donors (dated by TCRdb to about 2017). Background on the whole study: According to a later analysis, the 120 or so validation repertoires were produced on the same platform as the 600 to 850 repertoires of the first cohort. In addition to the first cohort of 666 subjects, a separate validation cohort of 120 different subjects was used. The aim of the study was to test whether cataloging public T cell receptors could identify signatures of past pathogen exposure. The study combined high-throughput TCR immunosequencing, statistical association of individual TCRs with disease status, and machine learning to predict cytomegalovirus infection status.

Points the paper makes about the study in general: In vitro tests confirmed that a few of the cytomegalovirus-associated TCR beta chains recognize cytomegalovirus antigens. The study gave a list of about 160 TCR beta chains associated with cytomegalovirus. The authors suggested that the approach could potentially be extended to other disease states and immunological phenotypes. Cytomegalovirus status was reported to be diagnosed by the classifier with high specificity and sensitivity in both the original and validation cohorts. A later analysis found that TCRs clustered in the first cohort also tended to co-occur in the 95 to 150 validation repertoires, with more than 90% of cluster scores above 0. Most TCR sequences were observed very rarely across donors, whereas some public TCRs were present in many individuals. All 130 or so repertoires were used to score co-occurrence in the validation cohort in a later analysis, because that analysis had no HLA typing for the cohort.

In the case of this clone: The antigen it binds to is not known. No quality values exist for individual bases; no much larger clone is one base distant.

At the junction V is shortened by 2 bases and J by 6 bases, with 7 bases in between. CDR1 and CDR2 (MNHEY, SMNVEV) derive from the germline V gene (reference sequence). Spanning cysteine to phenylalanine, the CDR3 consists of 13 amino acids. Only the CDR3 DNA stays, 39 bases, in frame from base 1. Preparation of the library involved the immunoSEQ multiplex PCR assay. From the authors' description of their analysis: To diagnose cytomegalovirus status from the catalog of TCR beta chain sequences, a statistical classification framework was built. Held by TCRdb, this immuneACCESS table contains in-frame sequences only and omits some clones. Under half of the omission traces to an unresolved V gene where checked; the cause of the rest is unknown. V and J calls and clone size follow that table, whereas D and trimming were derived from the DNA. Within this sample are fewer than 150,000 clones, with 86% of them counted one time only. The top ten clones comprise over 4% of the sample.

The donors belonged to the validation cohort of approximately 130 subjects, which was separate from the roughly 670-subject first cohort. Sequenced input: PBMCs. This TCR derives from a man aged 18 to 29 in good health and CMV-seronegative. The chain links TRBV27 with TRBJ2-2; TRBD1 could be the D gene, as 5 bases match. Read as DNA, the sequence is TGTGCCAGCAGTTTACCAGGGTCCGGGGAGCTGTTTTTT. It specifies CASSLPGSGELFF.